This TCR beta chain was found in a study of blood T cell repertoires in COVID-19. The CDR3 contains 12 residues. V gave up 6 bases and J gave up 8 bases, with 13 bases separating them. CDR1 and CDR2 (germline): MDHEN, SYDVKM. Per the original methods: Estimates of nucleated cell counts were drawn from the amplification of reference gene primers. Libraries were prepared by immunoSEQ multiplex PCR; TCRdb keeps only in-frame clonotypes and omits some of them. That table gives V, J and clone size, and the DNA gave D and trimming. This sample has 250,000 to 350,000 clones; approximately 88% occur once, and the top ten carry approximately 1%. Resolution of symptoms, clearance, or two negative PCRs was present in recovered Cohort 3 donors.

The gene calls are TRBV28 and TRBJ1-2; perhaps TRBD1 as D (6 bases). This receptor was identified in a woman younger than 45 who had recovered from COVID-19. Input material: PBMCs or T cells enriched from blood (not recorded which). The CDR3 here is CASRKQGWGYTF. CDR3 sequence (DNA): TGTGCCAGCAGAAAACAGGGTTGGGGCTACACCTTC.